Shown below are 16 T cell receptor beta chains from a single sample sequenced in a study of blood T cell repertoires in COVID-19. Clones were read by immunoSEQ multiplex PCR, and TCRdb kept only the in-frame ones, dropping some. This table holds about 80,000 clones, around 77% found once. Input material: peripheral blood. The origin of the receptors is a man aged 65 to 85 with active or convalescent COVID-19.

V gene TRBV5-8 combines with J gene TRBJ1-1; 10 bases line up with TRBD1. There are 13 residues in the CDR3. Germline CDR1 SGHTS, CDR2 YDEGEE. Germline trimming cut 4 bases from V and 11 bases from J; bases unmatched to any gene: 8. DNA of the CDR3: TGTGCCAGCAGCCTGGGACAGGGGACGGCCGCTTTCTTT. The encoded protein is CASSLGQGTAAFF.

This chain links TRBV2 with TRBJ2-1, with D possibly being TRBD1 (6 bases). Trimming cost V 4 bases and J 10 bases, with 11 bases left between them. The CDR3 is 12 residues long. Germline values: CDR1 SNHLY, CDR2 FYNNEI. The CDR3 loop reads CASSGSGGEQFF. Written as DNA, the CDR3 is TGTGCCAGCAGTGGTAGTGGGGGCGAGCAGTTCTTC.

The chain links TRBV30 to TRBJ1-2; 9 bases line up with TRBD1. Germline CDR1 is GTSNPN and CDR2 is SVGIG (reference sequence). J lost 5 bases, V lost 2 bases, and 6 bases had no gene match. The CDR3 is 14 amino acids. CDR3 in DNA: TGTGCCTGGAGTCCCATGACAGGGGGGTATGGCTACACCTTC. Protein: CAWSPMTGGYGYTF.

This chain joins TRBV28 and TRBJ1-5; 8 bases are shared with TRBD1. Germline CDR1 reads MDHEN; CDR2 reads SYDVKM. CDR3 length: 15 residues. With 10 bases clipped from V and 5 bases from J, the junction kept 13 bases outside the gene matches. CDR3 in DNA: TGTGCCATCTGGGGGCAGGGGGCGTCAGATCAGCCCCAGCATTTT. Protein: CAIWGQGASDQPQHF.

The chain joins TRBV6-1 to TRBJ1-5, with D hard to call. V was clipped by 2 bases and J by 5 bases, with 7 bases between them. The length of the CDR3 is 13 residues. From germline, CDR1 is MNHNS and CDR2 SASEGT. The CDR3 loop reads CASSEQRDQPQHF. The CDR3 DNA is TGTGCCAGCAGTGAACAGAGGGATCAGCCCCAGCATTTT.

The V call is TRBV18, the J call TRBJ2-1, with D possibly matching TRBD2 (6 bases). The V end lost 3 bases, the J end lost 9 bases, and 15 bases lay between the germline ends. The CDR3 consists of 14 residues. Germline V gives CDR1 KGHSH, CDR2 LQKENI. CDR3 residues: CASSPRDSNTEQFF. The CDR3 region has the DNA TGTGCCAGCTCACCTCGGGACTCCAACACTGAGCAGTTCTTC.

This clone was seen a few times. The chain links TRBV19 to TRBJ2-5; D might be TRBD1 (6 bases). CDR1 is LNHDA and CDR2 is SQIVND in the germline V gene (reference sequence). Trimming shortened V by 1 base and J by 1 base, and 10 bases separated the two germline ends. The CDR3 spans 15 residues. The CDR3 loop is CASSIGQGLQETQYF. CDR3 bases: TGTGCCAGTAGTATAGGTCAGGGGCTCCAAGAGACCCAGTACTTC.

The V and J genes are TRBV6-5 and TRBJ2-7; D is ambiguous. Deletions cut 7 bases from V and 1 base from J, with 8 bases between. CDR3 length equals 12 residues. Germline V gene data show CDR1 as MNHEY and CDR2 as SVGAGI. Here the CDR3 reads CASTWASYEQYF. The DNA for the CDR3 is TGTGCCAGCACCTGGGCATCCTACGAGCAGTACTTC.

The chain carries TRBV6-5 and TRBJ1-5; the D is unclear. The CDR3 totals 14 residues. Germline CDR1 MNHEY, CDR2 SVGAGI. V lost 0 bases, J lost 5 bases, and 8 bases lay in between. Here the CDR3 reads CASSYSYRDQPQHF. The CDR3 nucleotides are TGTGCCAGCAGTTACTCATACCGGGATCAGCCCCAGCATTTT.

The rearrangement uses TRBV2 and TRBJ1-1; 8 bases line up with TRBD1. This CDR3 has 15 residues. CDR1 SNHLY and CDR2 FYNNEI come from the germline V gene. The ends lost 3 bases at V and 4 bases at J; junction bases unmatched: 7. Here the CDR3 DNA reads TGTGCCAGCAGTGACAGGGGGCTCTGGGGCACTGAAGCTTTCTTT. Its protein is CASSDRGLWGTEAFF.

The CDR3 region is CASSGQVNQPQHF. The CDR3 coding sequence is TGTGCCAGCAGTGGGCAGGTCAATCAGCCCCAGCATTTT. V is TRBV2 and J is TRBJ1-5; D unresolved. The V and J ends lost 4 bases and 3 bases respectively, with 7 bases between them. The CDR3 covers 13 residues. In germline, CDR1 is SNHLY, CDR2 FYNNEI.

This clone was observed a few times. This chain connects TRBV11-2 to TRBJ1-4; D is uncertain. Trimming removed 3 bases at V and 6 bases at J, with 8 bases between. CDR3 length: 13 amino acids. Germline V CDR1 and CDR2: SGHAT, FQNNGV. CDR3 bases: TGTGCCAGCAGCTTCCTAGAAGATGAAAAACTGTTTTTT. Translated, it gives CASSFLEDEKLFF.

This chain joins TRBV3-1 (or the pseudogene TRBV3-2) and TRBJ1-1, with 8 bases aligning to TRBD1. This CDR3 spans 13 amino acids. The V gene's germline CDR1 is LGHDT and CDR2 YNNKEL (reference sequence). V gave up 5 bases and J gave up 4 bases; unmatched junction bases: 3. CDR3 in amino acids: CASSYTGGTEAFF. CDR3 nucleotides: TGTGCCAGCAGCTATACAGGGGGCACTGAAGCTTTCTTT.

The chain couples TRBV6-6 to TRBJ1-6, with D perhaps matching TRBD1 (5 bases). The CDR3 extends over 15 amino acids. Trimming stripped 4 bases from V and 9 bases from J, with 16 bases between. Germline values: CDR1 MNHNY, CDR2 SVGAGI (reference sequence). The CDR3 here is CASSLYSQGGSPLHF. DNA of the CDR3: TGTGCCAGCAGTTTATATAGTCAGGGCGGTTCACCCCTCCACTTT.

The rearrangement links TRBV6-1 to TRBJ2-3; D unresolved. Deletions cut 1 base from V and 4 bases from J, with 12 bases between. The CDR3 has 15 amino acids. CDR1 MNHNS and CDR2 SASEGT come from the germline V gene. CDR3 in DNA: TGTGCCAGCAGTGAAGTGGCTTTTGCCCCAGATACGCAGTATTTT. Translated: CASSEVAFAPDTQYF.

This clone was recorded many times. The gene calls are TRBV5-1 and TRBJ2-5; D is possibly TRBD1 (6 bases). Germline V gene lookup returns CDR1 SGHRS and CDR2 YFSETQ. The CDR3 extends over 13 amino acids. Between the trimmed V and J ends, which lost 1 base and 4 bases, there was a span of 8 bases. The CDR3 protein is CASSLTGTETQYF. Here the CDR3 DNA reads TGCGCCAGCAGCTTGACAGGGACAGAGACCCAGTACTTC.